The 5 T cell receptor beta chains in this list originate from one sample, sequenced in a study of T cells after posttransplantation cyclophosphamide. Sequencing used immunoSEQ multiplex PCR; TCRdb keeps in-frame clones, though not all of them. This repertoire holds around 34,000 clones, and none appear only once. Sequencing was done on a sample of PBMCs. These receptors came from a woman in her fifties or sixties in good health and a related stem cell transplant donor.

This clone has ten or more counts. This rearrangement joins TRBV7-3 to TRBJ1-1; D might be TRBD1 (6 bases). The CDR3 consists of 14 residues. With 3 bases removed from V and 9 bases from J, the gap between germline ends came to 17 bases. Germline V gene data show CDR1 as SGHTA and CDR2 as FQGTGA. CDR3 region: CASSFKGGGAQAFF. The CDR3 region has the DNA TGTGCCAGCAGCTTTAAGGGAGGGGGGGCCCAAGCTTTCTTT.

This clone was observed a handful of times. V usage is TRBV27 and J usage is TRBJ2-2; D is undetermined. Germline V CDR1 and CDR2: MNHEY, SMNVEV (reference sequence). The V gene lost 5 bases and the J gene lost 7 bases, with 8 bases spanning the gap. The CDR3 extends over 12 amino acids. The CDR3 coding sequence is TGTGCCAGCAGTGGTCTAAGCGGGGAGCTGTTTTTT. Protein: CASSGLSGELFF.

This clone was seen ten or more times. The chain links TRBV10-3 to TRBJ2-4, with 7 bases matching TRBD1. CDR1 is ENHRY, CDR2 SYGVKD, per germline. V dropped 2 bases and J dropped 1; count of bases not matched to a gene: 11. CDR3 length: 18 residues. As DNA, the CDR3 is TGTGCCATCAGTGAGAGGGCGAACCAACAGGGGGCCAAAAACATTCAGTACTTC. It specifies CAISERANQQGAKNIQYF.

Many counts were recorded for this clone. This chain connects TRBV19 to TRBJ2-2; TRBD2 matches at 12 bases. Germline CDR1 LNHDA, CDR2 SQIVND (reference sequence). J was trimmed by 4 bases and V by 5 bases; bases with no gene match: 8. The CDR3 totals 17 residues. The CDR3 region has the DNA TGTGCCAGTAGTTCACTCCTAGCGGGAGGGGGCACCGGGGAGCTGTTTTTT. Translating gives CASSSLLAGGGTGELFF.

V gene TRBV9 combines with J gene TRBJ2-2, with TRBD1 identical over 10 bases. V lost 4 bases, J lost 4 bases, and 7 bases stayed unmatched. Per the germline V gene, CDR1 is SGDLS and CDR2 is YYNGEE. The CDR3 has 16 amino acids. CDR3 sequence (DNA): TGTGCCAGCAGCACCTCCGGGACAGGGGTCACCGGGGAGCTGTTTTTT. Translated: CASSTSGTGVTGELFF.